The rows below give T cell receptor beta chains drawn from one sample of a study of blood T cell repertoires in COVID-19. The method was immunoSEQ multiplex PCR; TCRdb's version includes in-frame clones alone and lacks a portion of them. The sample has about 190,000 clones; around nine tenths are singletons. The source material was peripheral blood. Receptors were obtained from a woman aged 18-29 years who had recovered from COVID-19. Each CDR3 is given with its conserved first and last residue. The D gene is left open where the match is weak. Where a row states a size, it is once, few, many or the class of an expanded clone; other rows omit it.

v_call: TRBV5-5
d_call: TRBD2
clone_size: -
j_call: TRBJ2-1
cdr3_aa: CASSFLDGGGRYNEQFF
cdr3_nt: TGTGCCAGCAGCTTCCTTGACGGCGGGGGAAGGTACAATGAGCAGTTCTTC

v_call: TRBV2
d_call: TRBD1
clone_size: -
j_call: TRBJ2-5
cdr3_aa: CASSGQGSRQETQYF
cdr3_nt: TGTGCCAGCAGCGGACAGGGATCGAGACAAGAGACCCAGTACTTC

v_call: TRBV5-4
d_call: TRBD1
clone_size: -
j_call: TRBJ1-1
cdr3_aa: CASSLDTDRDTEAFF
cdr3_nt: TGTGCCAGCAGCTTGGATACGGACAGGGACACTGAAGCTTTCTTT

v_call: TRBV5-6
d_call: -
clone_size: -
j_call: TRBJ2-3
cdr3_aa: CASSLGQGSDTQYF
cdr3_nt: TGTGCCAGCAGCTTGGGCCAGGGCTCAGATACGCAGTATTTT

v_call: TRBV18
d_call: TRBD1
clone_size: -
j_call: TRBJ2-5
cdr3_aa: CASSPDRVRETQYF
cdr3_nt: TGTGCCAGCTCACCCGACAGGGTACGAGAGACCCAGTACTTC

v_call: TRBV9
d_call: TRBD1
clone_size: -
j_call: TRBJ2-1
cdr3_aa: CASSVSGGLEQFF
cdr3_nt: TGTGCCAGCAGCGTATCAGGGGGCCTGGAGCAGTTCTTC

v_call: TRBV3-1/TRBV3-2
d_call: -
clone_size: -
j_call: TRBJ2-1
cdr3_aa: CASSHFGGGEQFF
cdr3_nt: TGTGCCAGCAGCCACTTTGGGGGCGGGGAGCAGTTCTTC

v_call: TRBV18
d_call: -
clone_size: -
j_call: TRBJ2-2
cdr3_aa: CASSPMARENTGELFF
cdr3_nt: TGTGCCAGCTCACCTATGGCCAGGGAAAACACCGGGGAGCTGTTTTTT

v_call: TRBV4-3
d_call: TRBD2
clone_size: -
j_call: TRBJ2-1
cdr3_aa: CASSQDIAGRSYNEQFF
cdr3_nt: TGCGCCAGCAGCCAAGATATAGCGGGCCGCTCCTACAATGAGCAGTTCTTC

v_call: TRBV6-2/TRBV6-3
d_call: -
clone_size: -
j_call: TRBJ2-3
cdr3_aa: CASSRGGADTDTQYF
cdr3_nt: TGTGCCAGCAGTCGTGGGGGGGCGGACACAGATACGCAGTATTTT

v_call: TRBV6-5
d_call: -
clone_size: -
j_call: TRBJ2-7
cdr3_aa: CASSYSIQGNGYEQYF
cdr3_nt: TGTGCCAGCAGTTACTCGATTCAGGGGAACGGCTACGAGCAGTACTTC

v_call: TRBV2
d_call: TRBD2
clone_size: -
j_call: TRBJ2-1
cdr3_aa: CASSVAGSLQEQFF
cdr3_nt: TGTGCCAGCAGTGTAGCGGGGAGCCTTCAGGAGCAGTTCTTC

v_call: TRBV7-9
d_call: TRBD1
clone_size: -
j_call: TRBJ1-2
cdr3_aa: CASSLGAMGQGNYGYTF
cdr3_nt: TGTGCCAGCAGCTTAGGAGCCATGGGACAGGGAAACTATGGCTACACCTTC

v_call: TRBV7-2
d_call: TRBD2
clone_size: -
j_call: TRBJ2-7
cdr3_aa: CASSSGGGLSYEQYF
cdr3_nt: TGTGCCAGCAGTTCCGGCGGGGGACTATCCTACGAGCAGTACTTC

v_call: TRBV2
d_call: -
clone_size: -
j_call: TRBJ1-1
cdr3_aa: CASSEETRTEAFF
cdr3_nt: TGTGCCAGCAGTGAAGAGACTCGGACTGAAGCTTTCTTT

v_call: TRBV6-2/TRBV6-3
d_call: TRBD1
clone_size: -
j_call: TRBJ1-2
cdr3_aa: CASSSRTGGAYYGYTF
cdr3_nt: TGTGCCAGCAGTTCTCGGACAGGGGGCGCGTACTATGGCTACACCTTC

v_call: TRBV6-2/TRBV6-3
d_call: -
clone_size: few
j_call: TRBJ1-2
cdr3_aa: CASSYDYVGGHGYTF
cdr3_nt: TGTGCCAGCAGTTACGATTATGTAGGAGGCCATGGCTACACCTTC

v_call: TRBV6-2/TRBV6-3
d_call: -
clone_size: -
j_call: TRBJ1-1
cdr3_aa: CASSTTPTNTEAFF
cdr3_nt: TGTGCCAGCAGTACGACACCGACGAACACTGAAGCTTTCTTT

v_call: TRBV5-1
d_call: -
clone_size: -
j_call: TRBJ2-2
cdr3_aa: CASSLGSVANTGELFF
cdr3_nt: TGCGCCAGCAGCTTGGGGAGCGTAGCGAACACCGGGGAGCTGTTTTTT

v_call: TRBV21-1
d_call: -
clone_size: -
j_call: TRBJ2-4
cdr3_aa: CASSKKCGPGGKNIQYF
cdr3_nt: TGTGCCAGCAGCAAAAAGTGCGGGCCGGGTGGCAAAAACATTCAGTACTTC

v_call: TRBV11-2
d_call: -
clone_size: once
j_call: TRBJ2-1
cdr3_aa: CASSSTGLEQFF
cdr3_nt: TGTGCCAGCAGCTCGACAGGACTTGAGCAGTTCTTC

v_call: TRBV9
d_call: TRBD1
clone_size: -
j_call: TRBJ1-6
cdr3_aa: CASSVGQGLSPLHF
cdr3_nt: TGTGCCAGCAGCGTCGGACAGGGACTATCACCCCTCCACTTT

v_call: TRBV10-2
d_call: -
clone_size: -
j_call: TRBJ2-7
cdr3_aa: CASSEDSFSYEQYF
cdr3_nt: TGCGCCAGCAGTGAGGACAGTTTCTCCTACGAGCAGTACTTC

v_call: TRBV5-1
d_call: -
clone_size: -
j_call: TRBJ2-1
cdr3_aa: CASSNPPAAGNNEQFF
cdr3_nt: TGCGCCAGCAGCAACCCACCAGCGGCGGGCAACAATGAGCAGTTCTTC

v_call: TRBV6-5
d_call: -
clone_size: -
j_call: TRBJ1-4
cdr3_aa: CASRPWGERYEKLFF
cdr3_nt: TGTGCCAGCAGACCTTGGGGGGAGCGTTATGAAAAACTGTTTTTT

v_call: TRBV11-2
d_call: -
clone_size: -
j_call: TRBJ1-2
cdr3_aa: CASSLERISGYGYTF
cdr3_nt: TGTGCCAGCAGCTTAGAACGGATCTCGGGCTATGGCTACACCTTC

v_call: TRBV6-5
d_call: TRBD2
clone_size: -
j_call: TRBJ2-1
cdr3_aa: CASRVSGAIYNEQFF
cdr3_nt: TGTGCCAGCAGGGTTAGCGGGGCGATCTACAATGAGCAGTTCTTC

v_call: TRBV27
d_call: TRBD1
clone_size: few
j_call: TRBJ2-3
cdr3_aa: CASSFLGQGPTDTQYF
cdr3_nt: TGTGCCAGCAGTTTTCTAGGACAGGGACCCACAGATACGCAGTATTTT

v_call: TRBV5-6
d_call: TRBD1
clone_size: -
j_call: TRBJ2-3
cdr3_aa: CASSSTGVITDTQYF
cdr3_nt: TGTGCCAGCAGCAGTACAGGGGTCATCACAGATACGCAGTATTTT

v_call: TRBV6-6
d_call: -
clone_size: -
j_call: TRBJ2-5
cdr3_aa: CASSPAPASAPQETQYF
cdr3_nt: TGTGCCAGCAGTCCCGCCCCGGCTAGCGCTCCTCAAGAGACCCAGTACTTC

v_call: TRBV10-3
d_call: TRBD2
clone_size: -
j_call: TRBJ2-1
cdr3_aa: CAMGLAGIGNEQFF
cdr3_nt: TGTGCCATGGGACTAGCGGGAATAGGGAATGAGCAGTTCTTC

v_call: TRBV10-3
d_call: TRBD2
clone_size: -
j_call: TRBJ2-3
cdr3_aa: CAISKTSGGMTDTQYF
cdr3_nt: TGTGCCATCAGTAAGACTAGCGGGGGGATGACAGATACGCAGTATTTT

v_call: TRBV19
d_call: -
clone_size: -
j_call: TRBJ2-7
cdr3_aa: CASRDPGQVTYEQYF
cdr3_nt: TGTGCCAGTAGGGACCCGGGACAAGTAACCTACGAGCAGTACTTC

v_call: TRBV18
d_call: TRBD1
clone_size: -
j_call: TRBJ2-5
cdr3_aa: CASSRDRWETQYF
cdr3_nt: TGTGCCAGCTCTCGGGACAGATGGGAGACCCAGTACTTC

v_call: TRBV7-8
d_call: TRBD1
clone_size: once
j_call: TRBJ2-5
cdr3_aa: CASSPGQVQETQYF
cdr3_nt: TGTGCCAGCAGCCCGGGACAGGTTCAAGAGACCCAGTACTTC

v_call: TRBV7-9
d_call: TRBD2
clone_size: -
j_call: TRBJ2-1
cdr3_aa: CASVLASSYNEQFF
cdr3_nt: TGTGCCAGTGTACTAGCGAGCTCCTACAATGAGCAGTTCTTC

v_call: TRBV18
d_call: TRBD2
clone_size: -
j_call: TRBJ2-3
cdr3_aa: CASSPPALAGGYYTDTQYF
cdr3_nt: TGTGCCAGCTCACCACCCGCCCTAGCGGGGGGGTACTATACAGATACGCAGTATTTT

v_call: TRBV19
d_call: -
clone_size: -
j_call: TRBJ2-5
cdr3_aa: CASSISGLETQYF
cdr3_nt: TGTGCCAGTAGTATCAGCGGGCTAGAGACCCAGTACTTC

v_call: TRBV7-9
d_call: -
clone_size: -
j_call: TRBJ2-3
cdr3_aa: CASSLSVGGRTDTQYF
cdr3_nt: TGTGCCAGCAGCTTATCGGTGGGAGGACGCACAGATACGCAGTATTTT

v_call: TRBV7-9
d_call: -
clone_size: few
j_call: TRBJ2-7
cdr3_aa: CASSPGQLPYEQYF
cdr3_nt: TGTGCCAGCAGCCCCGGACAGCTTCCCTACGAGCAGTACTTC

v_call: TRBV7-9
d_call: -
clone_size: -
j_call: TRBJ1-1
cdr3_aa: CASSPSARGYTEAFF
cdr3_nt: TGTGCCAGCAGCCCCTCCGCCAGGGGATACACTGAAGCTTTCTTT

v_call: TRBV5-1
d_call: -
clone_size: -
j_call: TRBJ2-1
cdr3_aa: CASSLPMDRQSYNEQFF
cdr3_nt: TGCGCCAGCAGCTTGCCAATGGACAGACAATCCTACAATGAGCAGTTCTTC

v_call: TRBV18
d_call: -
clone_size: -
j_call: TRBJ2-5
cdr3_aa: CASSPPDGLATQYF
cdr3_nt: TGTGCCAGCTCACCCCCCGACGGCCTAGCAACCCAGTACTTC

v_call: TRBV6-2/TRBV6-3
d_call: TRBD1
clone_size: -
j_call: TRBJ1-2
cdr3_aa: CASSSPGQGTNGYTF
cdr3_nt: TGTGCCAGCAGTTCTCCGGGACAGGGTACCAATGGCTACACCTTC

v_call: TRBV2
d_call: -
clone_size: once
j_call: TRBJ2-7
cdr3_aa: CASQGYEQYF
cdr3_nt: TGTGCCAGCCAGGGCTACGAGCAGTACTTC

v_call: TRBV10-3
d_call: TRBD1
clone_size: -
j_call: TRBJ2-6
cdr3_aa: CAISDRDRAAGANVLTF
cdr3_nt: TGTGCCATCAGTGATCGGGACAGGGCTGCCGGGGCCAACGTCCTGACTTTC

v_call: TRBV9
d_call: TRBD2
clone_size: -
j_call: TRBJ2-3
cdr3_aa: CASEGGGGTDTQYF
cdr3_nt: TGTGCCAGCGAAGGCGGGGGGGGCACAGATACGCAGTATTTT

v_call: TRBV6-5
d_call: -
clone_size: -
j_call: TRBJ2-2
cdr3_aa: CASSYSTAGELFF
cdr3_nt: TGTGCCAGCAGTTACTCAACAGCCGGGGAGCTGTTTTTT

v_call: TRBV12-5
d_call: -
clone_size: -
j_call: TRBJ2-5
cdr3_aa: CASGLVGSETQYF
cdr3_nt: TGTGCTAGTGGTTTGGTCGGGAGTGAGACCCAGTACTTC

v_call: TRBV6-6
d_call: -
clone_size: -
j_call: TRBJ2-4
cdr3_aa: CASSYQVAKNIQYF
cdr3_nt: TGTGCCAGCAGTTACCAGGTGGCCAAAAACATTCAGTACTTC

v_call: TRBV27
d_call: TRBD1
clone_size: -
j_call: TRBJ1-5
cdr3_aa: CASSLRGGPNQPQHF
cdr3_nt: TGTGCCAGCAGCCTCCGAGGGGGCCCTAATCAGCCCCAGCATTTT

v_call: TRBV9
d_call: TRBD2
clone_size: -
j_call: TRBJ2-3
cdr3_aa: CASSVVLAGGTDTQYF
cdr3_nt: TGTGCCAGCAGCGTAGTACTAGCGGGAGGGACAGATACGCAGTATTTT

v_call: TRBV15
d_call: -
clone_size: -
j_call: TRBJ2-3
cdr3_aa: CATSRRAGSTDTQYF
cdr3_nt: TGTGCCACCAGCAGACGCGCGGGGAGCACAGATACGCAGTATTTT

v_call: TRBV6-2/TRBV6-3
d_call: TRBD1
clone_size: -
j_call: TRBJ1-1
cdr3_aa: CASSGQGGMNTEAFF
cdr3_nt: TGTGCCAGCAGTGGACAGGGAGGGATGAACACTGAAGCTTTCTTT

v_call: TRBV24-1
d_call: TRBD2
clone_size: -
j_call: TRBJ2-5
cdr3_aa: CATSELTSGNEETQYF
cdr3_nt: TGTGCCACCAGTGAGTTGACTAGCGGCAATGAAGAGACCCAGTACTTC